This is a list of T cell receptor beta chains from one sample in a study of T-cell memory formation after mild COVID-19. Via MiXCR, TCRdb re-called the 5' RACE reads, giving one row per CDR3 protein. Among around 390,000 distinct CDR3 sequences listed, around a sixth were seen once. Input material: PBMCs or a T cell subset sorted from them (not recorded which). These receptors came from a man younger than 35 who had mild COVID-19 (a few samples of this study predate the infection). Cell type and time point are not known. CDR3s include the opening cysteine and the closing phenylalanine or tryptophan. Each record gives: J gene, V gene, CDR3 protein.

J gene: TRBJ1-5
V gene: TRBV15
CDR3 protein: CATSSRGINQPQHF

J gene: TRBJ2-3
V gene: TRBV7-2
CDR3 protein: CASSQGGHLSTDTQYF

J gene: TRBJ1-5
V gene: TRBV6-4
CDR3 protein: CASSDSKRQGEIQPQHF

J gene: TRBJ2-5
V gene: TRBV5-1
CDR3 protein: CASSVKGGGETQYF

J gene: TRBJ2-3
V gene: TRBV29-1
CDR3 protein: CSVDGGARTDTQYF

J gene: TRBJ2-5
V gene: TRBV5-4
CDR3 protein: CASSRDSRRETQYF

J gene: TRBJ2-1
V gene: TRBV4-3
CDR3 protein: CASSPLFRGGWDEQFF

J gene: TRBJ1-1
V gene: TRBV12-3/TRBV12-4
CDR3 protein: CASSLGGMNTEAFF

J gene: TRBJ1-2
V gene: TRBV12-3/TRBV12-4
CDR3 protein: CASSFTVANYGYTF

J gene: TRBJ1-1
V gene: TRBV12-3/TRBV12-4
CDR3 protein: CASSVEALGTEAFF

J gene: TRBJ1-5
V gene: TRBV20-1
CDR3 protein: CSARGTGGSYSHQPQHF

J gene: TRBJ1-2
V gene: TRBV18
CDR3 protein: CASSRRQDRSYGYTF

J gene: TRBJ2-5
V gene: TRBV6-5
CDR3 protein: CASSYGVEGTQYF

J gene: TRBJ2-7
V gene: TRBV6-2/TRBV6-3
CDR3 protein: CASVQGYEQYF

J gene: TRBJ2-6
V gene: TRBV6-6
CDR3 protein: CASSGRGDRSGANVLTF

J gene: TRBJ2-5
V gene: TRBV5-1
CDR3 protein: CASSPQGNQETQYF

J gene: TRBJ2-3
V gene: TRBV7-8
CDR3 protein: CASSLGWFSSTDTQYF

J gene: TRBJ2-2
V gene: TRBV2
CDR3 protein: CASRSTSGGANTGELFF

J gene: TRBJ2-1
V gene: TRBV18
CDR3 protein: CASSPFRTSGYNEQFF

J gene: TRBJ1-3
V gene: TRBV3-1
CDR3 protein: CASSQVRRISGNTIYF

J gene: TRBJ2-4
V gene: TRBV2
CDR3 protein: CASRGAGNIQYF

J gene: TRBJ2-3
V gene: TRBV6-5
CDR3 protein: CASSPQLTGGSPDTQYF

J gene: TRBJ2-1
V gene: TRBV20-1
CDR3 protein: CSARGDSGYNEQFF